This TCR beta chain was sequenced for a study of blood T cell repertoires in COVID-19. Turning to the study itself: Sites across the United States, Italy and Spain contributed samples from acute and convalescent COVID-19. Nucleic acid was either cDNA or gDNA, and it came from T cells, B-cell-depleted T cells, or PBMCs.

Data came from immunoSEQ multiplex PCR; TCRdb stores just in-frame clones and leaves some out. The data contain about 670,000 clones, about 90% of them singletons. The sequence was obtained from a woman under 30 with acute or convalescent COVID-19. Sample: peripheral blood.

The CDR3 loop reads CASSLLVGSSGANVLTF. CDR3 bases: TGTGCCAGCAGTTTACTGGTCGGGAGCTCTGGGGCCAACGTCCTGACTTTC. This chain links TRBV28 with TRBJ2-6, with TRBD2 as a possible D gene (6 bases). This CDR3 has 17 residues. Trimming took off 2 bases at V and 0 bases at J, with 11 bases between the two ends. Germline CDR1 is MDHEN and CDR2 is SYDVKM.